Sequencing of this T cell receptor (beta chain) was carried out in a study of blood T cell repertoires in COVID-19. The protocol was immunoSEQ multiplex PCR, while the TCRdb copy is restricted to in-frame clones and leaves out a portion. The data contain approximately 250,000 clones, around 88% of them singletons. Germline V CDR1 and CDR2: SGHVS, FQNEAQ. The ends were cut back, 0 bases at V and 6 bases at J, with 14 bases in the middle. The CDR3 sequence is 15 residues long. The sample consisted of PBMCs or T cells enriched from blood (not recorded which). The chain has TRBV7-8 and TRBJ1-1, with TRBD1 as a possible D gene (6 bases). This TCR derives from a woman aged 40-49 years with acute COVID-19. For the CDR3, the DNA is TGTGCCAGCAGCTTAGCCCCGCACAGGGTGGCTGAAGCTTTCTTT. Residues: CASSLAPHRVAEAFF.